Listed below are T cell receptor beta chains from one sample, sequenced in a study of Graves' ophthalmopathy and Graves' hyperthyroidism. Each CDR3 protein is one row after TCRdb ran MiXCR on the multiplex PCR reads. The table has 450,000 to 600,000 distinct CDR3 sequences, under 45% seen once. Sequences were obtained from peripheral blood or thyroid tissue (not recorded which). The receptors originated from an adult man with Graves' hyperthyroidism. CDR3s include the opening cysteine and the closing phenylalanine or tryptophan. Fields, in order: CDR3 protein, CDR3 DNA, clone size, V gene, D gene, J gene. The D gene is left open where the match is weak. The size entry is marked missing in some rows and otherwise reads once, few, many or a size class.

CDR3aa: CASSYKRGTGELFF
CDR3nt: TGTGCCAGCAGTTACAAGCGCGGCACCGGGGAGCTGTTTTTT
abundance: many
v_gene: TRBV6-5
d_gene: -
j_gene: TRBJ2-2

CDR3aa: CSARGTGGTYEQYF
CDR3nt: TGCAGTGCTAGAGGAACAGGGGGGACCTACGAGCAGTACTTC
abundance: -
v_gene: TRBV20-1
d_gene: TRBD1
j_gene: TRBJ2-7

CDR3aa: CSARGLAPGELFF
CDR3nt: TGCAGTGCTAGGGGACTAGCTCCCGGGGAGCTGTTTTTT
abundance: -
v_gene: TRBV20-1
d_gene: TRBD2
j_gene: TRBJ2-2

CDR3aa: CASSLSLGVAYEQYF
CDR3nt: TGTGCCAGCAGTTTAAGTTTAGGGGTCGCGTACGAGCAGTACTTC
abundance: once
v_gene: TRBV7-3
d_gene: -
j_gene: TRBJ2-7

CDR3aa: CASSQADRGYTF
CDR3nt: TGTGCCAGCAGCCAAGCCGATCGGGGCTACACCTTC
abundance: few
v_gene: TRBV7-8
d_gene: -
j_gene: TRBJ1-2

CDR3aa: CASSQDRGHHLDGYTF
CDR3nt: TGCGCCAGCAGCCAAGATAGGGGACACCATTTGGATGGCTACACCTTC
abundance: few
v_gene: TRBV4-1
d_gene: -
j_gene: TRBJ1-2

CDR3aa: CASEPGQGDEKLVF
CDR3nt: TGTGCCAGTGAGCCGGGACAGGGGGATGAAAAACTGGTTTTT
abundance: once
v_gene: TRBV9
d_gene: TRBD1
j_gene: TRBJ1-4

CDR3aa: CASSPPGDGYGYTF
CDR3nt: TGTGCCAGCAGCCCGCCGGGAGATGGCTATGGCTACACCTTC
abundance: few
v_gene: TRBV6-5
d_gene: -
j_gene: TRBJ1-2

CDR3aa: CASSRTDSGNTIYF
CDR3nt: TGTGCCAGCAGTCGGACTGACTCTGGAAACACCATATATTTT
abundance: many
v_gene: TRBV6-1
d_gene: -
j_gene: TRBJ1-3

CDR3aa: CASSPSREQFF
CDR3nt: TGTGCCAGCAGCCCTAGCAGGGAGCAGTTCTTC
abundance: few
v_gene: TRBV7-9
d_gene: -
j_gene: TRBJ2-1

CDR3aa: CASSFRRARNTEAFF
CDR3nt: TGTGCCAGCAGCTTTCGTCGGGCTAGGAACACTGAAGCTTTCTTT
abundance: many
v_gene: TRBV7-9
d_gene: -
j_gene: TRBJ1-1

CDR3aa: CASSSRDRGRLDEKLFF
CDR3nt: TGTGCCAGCAGCTCTCGGGACAGGGGGCGCCTGGATGAAAAACTGTTTTTT
abundance: few
v_gene: TRBV5-4
d_gene: TRBD1
j_gene: TRBJ1-4

CDR3aa: CASSVQNTIYF
CDR3nt: TGTGCCAGCAGTGTTCAAAACACCATATATTTT
abundance: many
v_gene: TRBV2
d_gene: -
j_gene: TRBJ1-3

CDR3aa: CSVVFVQDRANYGYTF
CDR3nt: TGCAGCGTTGTCTTTGTTCAGGACAGGGCTAACTATGGCTACACCTTC
abundance: many
v_gene: TRBV29-1
d_gene: TRBD1
j_gene: TRBJ1-2

CDR3aa: CASSPTGLTYEQYF
CDR3nt: TGTGCCAGTAGCCCGACAGGGTTAACCTACGAGCAGTACTTC
abundance: -
v_gene: TRBV19
d_gene: TRBD1
j_gene: TRBJ2-7

CDR3aa: CASRPGTGQGERYF
CDR3nt: TGTGCCAGCAGGCCAGGGACAGGGCAGGGCGAGCGGTACTTC
abundance: -
v_gene: TRBV27
d_gene: TRBD1
j_gene: TRBJ2-7

CDR3aa: CAISAAPSSSTDTQYF
CDR3nt: TGTGCCATCAGTGCGGCCCCTTCTAGCAGCACAGATACGCAGTATTTT
abundance: -
v_gene: TRBV10-3
d_gene: -
j_gene: TRBJ2-3

CDR3aa: CAISELGQETQYF
CDR3nt: TGTGCCATCAGTGAACTAGGGCAAGAGACCCAGTACTTC
abundance: many
v_gene: TRBV10-3
d_gene: -
j_gene: TRBJ2-5

CDR3aa: CASSPLAEYQETQYF
CDR3nt: TGTGCCAGCAGTCCCCTAGCGGAATACCAAGAGACCCAGTACTTC
abundance: few
v_gene: TRBV12-3/TRBV12-4
d_gene: TRBD2
j_gene: TRBJ2-5

CDR3aa: CASSLYGPNRGTEAFF
CDR3nt: TGTGCCAGCAGCTTATACGGTCCAAACCGGGGCACTGAAGCTTTCTTT
abundance: -
v_gene: TRBV7-9
d_gene: -
j_gene: TRBJ1-1

CDR3aa: CASSLIGGGRNGYTF
CDR3nt: TGTGCCAGCAGTCTAATAGGGGGTGGTAGGAATGGCTACACCTTC
abundance: many
v_gene: TRBV2
d_gene: -
j_gene: TRBJ1-2

CDR3aa: CSARERNRDRYTGELFF
CDR3nt: TGCAGTGCTAGAGAGCGAAACCGGGACAGATACACCGGGGAGCTGTTTTTT
abundance: many
v_gene: TRBV20-1
d_gene: TRBD1
j_gene: TRBJ2-2

CDR3aa: CASTPPEGILYGYTF
CDR3nt: TGTGCCAGCACCCCACCGGAGGGGATACTGTATGGCTACACCTTC
abundance: many
v_gene: TRBV7-9
d_gene: -
j_gene: TRBJ1-2

CDR3aa: CASSHDSPSGYSGDTQYF
CDR3nt: TGTGCCAGCAGCCACGACTCACCTAGCGGGTACTCAGGGGATACGCAGTATTTT
abundance: many
v_gene: TRBV7-9
d_gene: TRBD2
j_gene: TRBJ2-3

CDR3aa: CAGQGDYGYTF
CDR3nt: TGTGCCGGACAGGGCGACTATGGCTACACCTTC
abundance: -
v_gene: TRBV24-1
d_gene: TRBD1
j_gene: TRBJ1-2

CDR3aa: CASTTGGFSNQPQHF
CDR3nt: TGTGCCAGTACTACAGGAGGCTTTAGCAATCAGCCCCAGCATTTT
abundance: many
v_gene: TRBV6-5
d_gene: -
j_gene: TRBJ1-5

CDR3aa: CASSSPGQKETEAFF
CDR3nt: TGTGCCAGTAGTAGTCCGGGACAAAAGGAGACTGAAGCTTTCTTT
abundance: many
v_gene: TRBV19
d_gene: -
j_gene: TRBJ1-1

CDR3aa: CASFPSGRAVGELFF
CDR3nt: TGTGCCAGCTTCCCTAGCGGGAGGGCCGTCGGGGAGCTGTTTTTT
abundance: -
v_gene: TRBV7-2
d_gene: TRBD2
j_gene: TRBJ2-2

CDR3aa: CASSITGDGGYEQYF
CDR3nt: TGTGCCAGCAGCATAACAGGGGATGGAGGCTACGAGCAGTACTTC
abundance: -
v_gene: TRBV7-9
d_gene: TRBD1
j_gene: TRBJ2-7

CDR3aa: CASSVGGFNEKLFF
CDR3nt: TGTGCCAGCAGCGTAGGGGGGTTTAATGAAAAACTGTTTTTT
abundance: many
v_gene: TRBV9
d_gene: -
j_gene: TRBJ1-4

CDR3aa: CAWSGVLNTEAFF
CDR3nt: TGTGCCTGGAGTGGGGTCCTCAACACTGAAGCTTTCTTT
abundance: many
v_gene: TRBV30
d_gene: -
j_gene: TRBJ1-1

CDR3aa: CASSTYGQGKSEAFF
CDR3nt: TGTGCCAGTAGTACTTATGGACAGGGGAAGTCTGAAGCTTTCTTT
abundance: -
v_gene: TRBV19
d_gene: TRBD1
j_gene: TRBJ1-1

CDR3aa: CASSERDSTRYEQYF
CDR3nt: TGTGCCAGCAGCGAGCGGGACAGCACCCGTTACGAGCAGTACTTC
abundance: -
v_gene: TRBV9
d_gene: -
j_gene: TRBJ2-7

CDR3aa: CASSQRVAKNIQYF
CDR3nt: TGTGCCAGCAGCCAGAGGGTAGCCAAAAACATTCAGTACTTC
abundance: -
v_gene: TRBV11-2
d_gene: -
j_gene: TRBJ2-4

CDR3aa: CASSAFYLAGGNTGELFF
CDR3nt: TGTGCCAGCAGTGCCTTTTATCTAGCGGGAGGGAACACCGGGGAGCTGTTTTTT
abundance: few
v_gene: TRBV2
d_gene: TRBD2
j_gene: TRBJ2-2

CDR3aa: CASSPFSGVNTGELFF
CDR3nt: TGTGCCAGCAGCCCCTTTAGCGGGGTGAACACCGGGGAGCTGTTTTTT
abundance: few
v_gene: TRBV7-2
d_gene: TRBD2
j_gene: TRBJ2-2

CDR3aa: CASSPGQGFAGYTF
CDR3nt: TGTGCCAGTAGTCCGGGACAAGGGTTTGCGGGCTACACCTTC
abundance: -
v_gene: TRBV19
d_gene: -
j_gene: TRBJ1-2

CDR3aa: CASSEGRESYEQYF
CDR3nt: TGCGCCAGCAGTGAAGGCAGGGAATCCTACGAGCAGTACTTC
abundance: many
v_gene: TRBV10-2
d_gene: -
j_gene: TRBJ2-7

CDR3aa: CASSLSSGVKLFF
CDR3nt: TGTGCCAGCAGTTTATCGTCGGGAGTAAAACTGTTTTTT
abundance: many
v_gene: TRBV27
d_gene: -
j_gene: TRBJ1-4

CDR3aa: CSVGGGGILNTEAFF
CDR3nt: TGCAGCGTTGGGGGGGGTGGCATTTTGAACACTGAAGCTTTCTTT
abundance: many
v_gene: TRBV29-1
d_gene: -
j_gene: TRBJ1-1

CDR3aa: CASSLQGEAQHF
CDR3nt: TGTGCCAGCAGCTTGCAGGGGGAGGCCCAGCACTTC
abundance: -
v_gene: TRBV7-8
d_gene: -
j_gene: TRBJ2-5

CDR3aa: CASKETGDSYEQYF
CDR3nt: TGTGCCAGTAAGGAGACAGGTGATAGCTACGAGCAGTACTTC
abundance: many
v_gene: TRBV19
d_gene: -
j_gene: TRBJ2-7

CDR3aa: CSVPGKNEKLFF
CDR3nt: TGCAGCGTTCCAGGAAAAAATGAAAAACTGTTTTTT
abundance: many
v_gene: TRBV29-1
d_gene: -
j_gene: TRBJ1-4

CDR3aa: CASSLSGSMGYEQYF
CDR3nt: TGTGCCAGCTCACTCAGCGGGAGTATGGGCTACGAGCAGTACTTC
abundance: few
v_gene: TRBV2
d_gene: TRBD2
j_gene: TRBJ2-7

CDR3aa: CSASRYGPGGGTEAFF
CDR3nt: TGCAGTGCTAGCCGCTACGGGCCAGGGGGTGGTACTGAAGCTTTCTTT
abundance: -
v_gene: TRBV20-1
d_gene: TRBD1
j_gene: TRBJ1-1

CDR3aa: CASSLGQGYGQYF
CDR3nt: TGTGCCAGCAGTTTAGGGCAGGGCTACGGGCAGTACTTC
abundance: -
v_gene: TRBV12-3/TRBV12-4
d_gene: -
j_gene: TRBJ2-7

CDR3aa: CAWKGRENTEAFF
CDR3nt: TGTGCCTGGAAGGGCAGGGAGAACACTGAAGCTTTCTTT
abundance: -
v_gene: TRBV30
d_gene: -
j_gene: TRBJ1-1

CDR3aa: CASSHPGQGYYEQHF
CDR3nt: TGTGCCAGCAGCCACCCCGGACAGGGATATTACGAGCAGCACTTC
abundance: -
v_gene: TRBV7-2
d_gene: TRBD1
j_gene: TRBJ2-7

CDR3aa: CASSEATKHNSPLHF
CDR3nt: TGTGCCAGCAGTGAAGCTACCAAACATAATTCACCCCTCCACTTT
abundance: few
v_gene: TRBV6-1
d_gene: -
j_gene: TRBJ1-6

CDR3aa: CASSYTGVMYEQYF
CDR3nt: TGTGCCAGCAGCTATACAGGGGTTATGTACGAGCAGTACTTC
abundance: once
v_gene: TRBV7-8
d_gene: TRBD1
j_gene: TRBJ2-7

CDR3aa: CASRGAIVLF
CDR3nt: TGTGCCAGCAGAGGGGCTATAGTCCTCTTC
abundance: many
v_gene: TRBV2
d_gene: -
j_gene: TRBJ1-2

CDR3aa: CASGSGAQGRPQHF
CDR3nt: TGTGCTAGTGGTTCTGGAGCCCAGGGACGGCCCCAGCATTTT
abundance: -
v_gene: TRBV12-5
d_gene: -
j_gene: TRBJ1-5

CDR3aa: CASTLGQNTEAFF
CDR3nt: TGTGCCAGTACCCTGGGCCAGAACACTGAAGCTTTCTTT
abundance: many
v_gene: TRBV19
d_gene: -
j_gene: TRBJ1-1

CDR3aa: CASSPGQGIAEAFF
CDR3nt: TGTGCCAGCTCACCTGGACAGGGTATCGCTGAAGCTTTCTTT
abundance: -
v_gene: TRBV7-3
d_gene: TRBD1
j_gene: TRBJ1-1